These 3 T cell receptor beta chains originate from one sample sequenced in a study of cytomegalovirus exposure and HLA in healthy donors. Use of 60 Vbeta and 13 Jbeta primers characterized the PCR. Sequencing was performed with immunoSEQ multiplex PCR; in TCRdb, only in-frame clones are kept and a portion is missing. The table shows about 140,000 clones, with roughly 73% occurring only once. Specimen: PBMCs. Source of these receptors: a man younger than 35 in good health and CMV-seropositive.

The chain recombines TRBV13 with TRBJ2-5, with 7 nucleotides matching TRBD2. The CDR3 runs 16 residues. Unmatched junction bases numbered 11, after V lost 2 bases and J lost 5 bases. The germline V gene has CDR1 PRHDT and CDR2 FYEKMQ (reference sequence). The CDR3 here is CASSLKIGGSEETQYF. The CDR3 nucleotides are TGTGCCAGCAGCTTAAAGATCGGCGGGAGCGAGGAGACCCAGTACTTC.

The rearrangement joins TRBV5-6 to TRBJ2-1; 8 bases are shared with TRBD2. The germline CDR1 and CDR2 sequences are SGHDT and YYEEEE. The CDR3 is 14 residues long. V was pared by 0 bases and J by 4 bases, with 0 bases of the junction left unmatched. Written as DNA, the CDR3 is TGTGCCAGCAGCTTGGGACTAGCGTACAATGAGCAGTTCTTC. Its translation is CASSLGLAYNEQFF.

The rearrangement uses TRBV28 and TRBJ2-2, with TRBD2 matching 12 bases. Trimming cost V 10 bases and J 7 bases; bases outside gene matches: 7. This CDR3 region has 14 residues. CDR1 MDHEN and CDR2 SYDVKM come from the germline V gene. CDR3 sequence reads: CATQLAGGVGELFF. CDR3 sequence (DNA): TGTGCCACCCAACTAGCGGGAGGTGTCGGGGAGCTGTTTTTT.